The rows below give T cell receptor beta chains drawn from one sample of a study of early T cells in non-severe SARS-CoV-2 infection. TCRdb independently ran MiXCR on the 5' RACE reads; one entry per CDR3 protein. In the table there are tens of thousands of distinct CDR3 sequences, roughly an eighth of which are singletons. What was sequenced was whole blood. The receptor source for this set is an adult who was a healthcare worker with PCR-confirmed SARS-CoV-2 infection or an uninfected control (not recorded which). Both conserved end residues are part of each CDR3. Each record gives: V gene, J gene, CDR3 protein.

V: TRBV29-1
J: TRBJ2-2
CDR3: CSVEGGNTGELFF

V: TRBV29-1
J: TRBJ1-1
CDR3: CSVEDGRNTEAFF

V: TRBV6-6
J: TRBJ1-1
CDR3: CASSYSMRGYTEAFF

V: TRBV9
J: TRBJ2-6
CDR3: CASSVVASGANVLTF

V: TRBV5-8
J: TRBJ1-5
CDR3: CASSLGGLGNQPQHF

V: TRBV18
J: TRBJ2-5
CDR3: CASSPSAGQETQYF

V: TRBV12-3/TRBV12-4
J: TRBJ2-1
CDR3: CASSSWDWNLYNEQFF

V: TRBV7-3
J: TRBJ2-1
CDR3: CASSLVGGKDEQFF

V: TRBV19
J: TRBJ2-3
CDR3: CASSALQGPTDTQYF

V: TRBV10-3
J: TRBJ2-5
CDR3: CAISGTDQETQYF

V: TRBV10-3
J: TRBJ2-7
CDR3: CAISGQGAGEQYF

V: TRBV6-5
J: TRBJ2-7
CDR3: CASSYSPGGTYEQYF

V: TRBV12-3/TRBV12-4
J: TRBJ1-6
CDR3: CASSLGHKNSPLHF

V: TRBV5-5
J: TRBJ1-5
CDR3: CASSPWMSPDQPQHF

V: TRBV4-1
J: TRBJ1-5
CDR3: CASRPRAFPGVQPQHF

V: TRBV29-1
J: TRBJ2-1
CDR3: CSVRNNEQFF